The source of this T cell receptor beta chain is a study of T cell repertoires in cytomegalovirus infection. TCRdb processed the reads anew with MiXCR; each CDR3 protein has one entry. This table has fewer than 1,000,000 distinct CDR3 sequences, approximately 31% appearing once. This CDR3 has 15 residues. CDR1 is LNHDA and CDR2 is SQIVND in the germline V gene (reference sequence). The V end lost 5 bases, the J end lost 7 bases, and 18 bases lay between the germline ends. In the case of this clonotype: What it binds is not known.

J is TRBJ1-5 and V is TRBV19, with D possibly being TRBD1 (5 bases). The sample in question was cultured CD8+ T cells from PBMCs, obtained from culture after CMV antigen stimulation. The sequence was collected from a human donor in good health (CMV status not recorded). Some clones in this sample may be carry-over from other donors' samples. The CDR3 region is CASSPGHGGWQPQHF. CDR3 coding DNA: TGTGCCAGTAGTCCAGGACATGGGGGGTGGCAGCCCCAGCATTTT.